The clone carrying this T cell receptor beta chain was detected a few times. Its antigen remains unknown. With a much larger clone just one base away, this may be a read error. In this cohort's terms, stable hyperthyroidism meant no ophthalmopathy by 18 months of follow-up. Looked up from germline, CDR1 is MNHNS and CDR2 is SASEGT. CDR3 length: 17 amino acids. This entry comes from a study of Graves' ophthalmopathy and Graves' hyperthyroidism. General observations from the study: Ophthalmopathy progression cases were predicted by the model with roughly 71% sensitivity and around 72% specificity.

Amplification of the TCR beta CDR3 regions used RNA transcripts (as template). The authors performed first-round RT-PCR with HTBI primers and then a second-round multiplex PCR. TCRdb re-called the multiplex PCR reads with MiXCR, one entry per CDR3 protein. The profile shows about 620,000 distinct CDR3 sequences, about a fifth of them singletons. The chain is built from TRBV6-1 and TRBJ1-6, with 7 bases fitting TRBD1. Source material: peripheral blood. This TCR was recovered from a woman between 18 and 29 years old with stable Graves' hyperthyroidism. Some clones in this sample may be carry-over from other donors' samples. This chain's CDR3 is CASSLWIPGQNNSHLHF. CDR3 DNA: TGTGCCAGCAGCCTTTGGATACCGGGACAGAATAATTCACACCTCCACTTT.